This T cell receptor (beta chain) was found in a study of shared clonotypes between healthy human individuals. From germline, CDR1 is LGHNA and CDR2 YNFKEQ. Trimming removed 4 bases at V and 4 bases at J, with 10 bases between. The CDR3 length is 13 residues. Repertoires were generated with immunoSEQ multiplex PCR, while TCRdb's copy carries only in-frame clones and drops some. The table has around 990,000 clones, around 77% seen once. Findings and caveats of the study: Though the depth was large, rarefaction showed that sorted-subset sequencing was incomplete.

As to this clone: No antigen is known for it.

V usage is TRBV4-2 and J usage is TRBJ1-2, with a weak D call TRBD1 (5 bases). This TCR was sampled from a man aged 18 to 29 in good health. Some clones in this sample may be carry-over from other donors' samples. The specimen was memory CD4+ T cells from PBMCs. Subset indicated: CD45RA-negative fraction. The DNA for the CDR3 is TGTGCCAGCAGCCCACAGGATACCTATGGCTACACCTTC. This encodes CASSPQDTYGYTF.